This is a list of T cell receptor beta chains from one sample in a study of blood T cell repertoires in COVID-19. Generated by immunoSEQ multiplex PCR, the TCRdb table keeps only in-frame clones and is missing some. The repertoire includes under 250,000 clones, around 82% of them detected once, and more than 10% sits in the top ten. Sequenced sample: peripheral blood. These receptors were obtained from a middle-aged woman with acute or convalescent COVID-19. Both conserved end residues are part of each CDR3. A D gene is named only where the DNA matches it firmly. Only some rows state a clone size, as once, few, many or a class for expanded clones.

j_gene	abundance	d_gene	v_gene	CDR3nt	CDR3aa
TRBJ2-2	-	TRBD2	TRBV6-5	TGTGCCAGCACGCGGGGGGGCTCCGGGGAGCTGTTTTTT	CASTRGGSGELFF
TRBJ2-2	-	-	TRBV27	TGTGCCAGCAGCGAGGGCGCGAACACCGGGGAGCTGTTTTTT	CASSEGANTGELFF
TRBJ2-7	-	-	TRBV29-1	TGCAGCGTCGTGACTAGCTCCTACGAGCAGTACTTC	CSVVTSSYEQYF
TRBJ2-7	once	-	TRBV5-1	TGCGCCAGCAGGACGGATCGGTCAGGTTACGAGCAGTACTTC	CASRTDRSGYEQYF
TRBJ2-6	-	TRBD2	TRBV27	TGTGCCAGCAGTCGGGGGGTGGGGCTAAGACCTGGGGCCAACGTCCTGACTTTC	CASSRGVGLRPGANVLTF
TRBJ2-7	once	-	TRBV27	TGTGCCAGCAGTCCAACCGGGACACCTACCTACGAGCAGTACTTC	CASSPTGTPTYEQYF
TRBJ2-1	-	-	TRBV3-1/TRBV3-2	TGTGCCAGCAGCCAAAGAACGTTACTCAATGAGCAGTTCTTC	CASSQRTLLNEQFF
TRBJ2-4	-	TRBD1	TRBV7-9	TGTGCCAGCAGCCCCGGGACAGGGGTTCGCATTCAGTACTTC	CASSPGTGVRIQYF
TRBJ1-4	-	-	TRBV29-1	TGCAGCGTGGAGACAGGACCTAATGAAAAACTGTTTTTT	CSVETGPNEKLFF
TRBJ1-1	-	-	TRBV6-2/TRBV6-3	TGTGCCAGCACCCCCTCGGCAGGGCCCAACACTGAAGCTTTCTTT	CASTPSAGPNTEAFF
TRBJ2-1	-	TRBD2	TRBV19	TGTGCCAGTAGCAAAATAGGATTTGGCCGCGGGACTAGCGATAGGAATGAGCAGTTCTTC	CASSKIGFGRGTSDRNEQFF
TRBJ2-7	-	TRBD2	TRBV10-3	TGTGCCATCAGCGCCACTAGCGGGGGGAACCACGAGCAGTACTTC	CAISATSGGNHEQYF
TRBJ1-2	-	-	TRBV30	TGTGCCTGGAGTCGGGGGGCAGGTGGCTACACCTTC	CAWSRGAGGYTF
TRBJ1-2	-	-	TRBV7-8	TGTGCCAGCAGCTCCTCAACAGGGTTTCTGCATGGCTACACCTTC	CASSSSTGFLHGYTF